Below, one T cell receptor (beta chain) is given with its context. Its specificity is not known. Germline assignment: CDR1 SGHRS and CDR2 YFSETQ. The CDR3 covers 18 residues. V was cut by 1 base and J by 1 base, with 20 bases left in between. The repertoire was sequenced with immunoSEQ multiplex PCR; TCRdb's copy has only in-frame clones and lacks some. The sample holds a few hundred thousand clones, 85% to 90% seen once. The sample is drawn from a study of cytomegalovirus exposure and HLA in healthy donors. General observations from the study: First-cohort TCR clusters tended to co-occur in the roughly 120 validation repertoires, a later analysis found.

The chain employs TRBV5-1 and TRBJ1-1; D perhaps matches TRBD1 (5 bases). The receptor was derived from a woman younger than 35 in good health and CMV-seronegative. Sequencing used PBMCs. The CDR3 coding sequence is TGCGCCAGCAGCTTGAGGGAAGGGGCAGGGATGGGGAACACTGAAGCTTTCTTT. This codes for CASSLREGAGMGNTEAFF.